The clone carrying this T cell receptor (beta chain) was counted at least ten times. No antigen is known for it. This entry comes from a study of T cell repertoires in cytomegalovirus infection. Points from the study as a whole: Across the ex vivo response, the dominant clonotypes were HLA-C-restricted CMV-specific TCR beta clonotypes.

TCRdb re-analysed the reads in MiXCR, keeping a single row per CDR3 protein. The table lists approximately 500,000 distinct CDR3 sequences, approximately 10% of them singletons. V lost 5 bases, J lost 0 bases, and 28 bases lay in between. Germline-derived CDR1 and CDR2 are SEHNR and FQNEAQ (reference sequence). The CDR3 runs to 20 residues. Sequences were obtained from PBMCs. This clonotype was sampled from a human donor in good health (CMV status not recorded). Some clones in this sample may be carry-over from other donors' samples. The rearrangement uses TRBV7-9 and TRBJ1-1; weak D call: TRBD1 (6 bases). As DNA, the CDR3 is TGTGCCAGCAGCCCAAGGGTAGAGGGCAGGGGATCTGGGATGAACACTGAAGCTTTCTTT. Its translation is CASSPRVEGRGSGMNTEAFF.